This T cell receptor (beta chain) came from a study of blood T cell repertoires in COVID-19. Whole-study context: From T cells, B-cell-depleted T cells, or PBMCs came the material, which was cDNA or gDNA.

This CDR3 spans 14 amino acids. V was pared by 8 bases and J by 5 bases, with 16 bases between. Germline CDR1 reads MNHEY; CDR2 reads SVGAGI. In the original processing: The authors estimated nucleated cell counts from reference gene primer amplification. Sequenced by immunoSEQ multiplex PCR; TCRdb stores in-frame clones only, minus some. V, J and clone size are taken as reported in that table, and D and trimming were inferred from the DNA itself. The sample has about 120,000 clones, 85% seen once. The sequenced sample was peripheral blood. This chain links TRBV6-5 with TRBJ1-5; TRBD1 might be the D (5 bases). The origin of this receptor is a human donor in a cohort sampled during active COVID-19. CDR3 region: CASGNRDSYQPQHF. DNA of the CDR3: TGTGCCAGCGGCAACCGGGACTCTTATCAGCCCCAGCATTTT.